The T cell receptor beta chain described here comes from a study of blood T cell repertoires in COVID-19. Study background: In each case, the material was cDNA or gDNA derived from T cells, B-cell-depleted T cells, or PBMCs.

Trimming removed 1 base from V and 6 bases from J; junction bases left unmatched: 6. This CDR3 region has 16 residues. Per the germline V gene, CDR1 is SGHVS and CDR2 is FQNEAQ. As handled by the study authors: It was from reference gene primer amplification that nucleated cell counts were estimated. The table came from immunoSEQ multiplex PCR; TCRdb's copy has only in-frame clones and leaves some out. V and J calls and clone size are given by that table; D and trimming were obtained from the DNA. The profile shows about 220,000 clones, 80% to 90% of them singletons. Sequencing input: peripheral blood. This clonotype was obtained from a man aged 50 to 60 with active or convalescent COVID-19. The V gene is TRBV7-8, the J gene TRBJ2-2, with 9 positions matching TRBD1. CDR3 DNA sequence: TGTGCCAGCAGCTTAGGAATGCGGACAGGGGCCGGGGAGCTGTTTTTT. Its protein product is CASSLGMRTGAGELFF.